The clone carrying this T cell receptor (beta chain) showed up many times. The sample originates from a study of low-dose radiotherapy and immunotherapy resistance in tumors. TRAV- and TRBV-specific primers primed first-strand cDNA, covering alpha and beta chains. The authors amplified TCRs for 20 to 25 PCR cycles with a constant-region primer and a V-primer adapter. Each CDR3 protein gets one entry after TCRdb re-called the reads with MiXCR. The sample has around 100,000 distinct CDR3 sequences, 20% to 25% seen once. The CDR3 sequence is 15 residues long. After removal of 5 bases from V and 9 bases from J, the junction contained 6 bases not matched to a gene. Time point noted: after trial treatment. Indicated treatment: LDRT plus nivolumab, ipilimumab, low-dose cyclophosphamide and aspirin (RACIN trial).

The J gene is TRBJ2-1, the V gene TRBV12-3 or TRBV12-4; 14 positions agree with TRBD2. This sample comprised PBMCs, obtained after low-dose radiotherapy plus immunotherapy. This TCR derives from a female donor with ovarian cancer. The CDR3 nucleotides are TGTGCCAGCAGTCCCGGACTAGCGGGGGGCTTTGAGCAGTTCTTC. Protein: CASSPGLAGGFEQFF.